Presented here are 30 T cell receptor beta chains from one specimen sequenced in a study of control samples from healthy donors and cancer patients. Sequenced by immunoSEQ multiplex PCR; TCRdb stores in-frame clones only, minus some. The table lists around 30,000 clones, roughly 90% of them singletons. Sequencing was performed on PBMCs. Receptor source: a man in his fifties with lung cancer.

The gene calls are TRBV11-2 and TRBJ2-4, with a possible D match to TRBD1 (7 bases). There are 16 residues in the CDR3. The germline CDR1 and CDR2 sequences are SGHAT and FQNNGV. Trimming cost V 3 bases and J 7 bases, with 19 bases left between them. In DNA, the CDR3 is TGTGCCAGCAGCTTTGGGCTGCAGGGGGGATGGAACATTCAGTACTTC. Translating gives CASSFGLQGGWNIQYF.

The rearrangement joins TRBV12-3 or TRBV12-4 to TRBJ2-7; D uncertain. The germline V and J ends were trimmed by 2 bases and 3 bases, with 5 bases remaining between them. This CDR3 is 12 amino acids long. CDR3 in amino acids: CASSLNIYEQYF. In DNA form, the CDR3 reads TGTGCCAGCAGTTTAAACATCTACGAGCAGTACTTC.

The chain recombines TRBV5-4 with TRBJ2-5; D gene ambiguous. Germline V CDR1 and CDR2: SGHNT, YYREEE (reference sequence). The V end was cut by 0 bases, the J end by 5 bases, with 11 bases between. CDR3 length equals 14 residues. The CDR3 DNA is TGTGCCAGCAGCTTGGGCCGGCCGGTCGAGACCCAGTACTTC. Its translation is CASSLGRPVETQYF.

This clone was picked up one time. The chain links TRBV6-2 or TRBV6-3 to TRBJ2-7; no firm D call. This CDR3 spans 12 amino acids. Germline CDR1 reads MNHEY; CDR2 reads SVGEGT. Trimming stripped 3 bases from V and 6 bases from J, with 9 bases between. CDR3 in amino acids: CASSYPGPEQYF. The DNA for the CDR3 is TGTGCCAGCAGTTATCCAGGACCCGAGCAGTACTTC.

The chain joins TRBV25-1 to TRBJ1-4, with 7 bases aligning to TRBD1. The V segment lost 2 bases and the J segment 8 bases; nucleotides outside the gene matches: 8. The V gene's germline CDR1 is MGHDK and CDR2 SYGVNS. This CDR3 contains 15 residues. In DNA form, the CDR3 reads TGTGCCAGCAGTGAAGGAAAGACAGGGCGGGAAAAACTGTTTTTT. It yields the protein CASSEGKTGREKLFF.

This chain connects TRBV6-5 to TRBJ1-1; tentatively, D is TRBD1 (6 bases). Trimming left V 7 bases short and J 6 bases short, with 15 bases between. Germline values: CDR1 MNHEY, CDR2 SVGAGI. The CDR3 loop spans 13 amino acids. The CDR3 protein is CASIKQGFAEAFF. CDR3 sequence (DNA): TGTGCCAGCATTAAACAGGGATTCGCTGAAGCTTTCTTT.

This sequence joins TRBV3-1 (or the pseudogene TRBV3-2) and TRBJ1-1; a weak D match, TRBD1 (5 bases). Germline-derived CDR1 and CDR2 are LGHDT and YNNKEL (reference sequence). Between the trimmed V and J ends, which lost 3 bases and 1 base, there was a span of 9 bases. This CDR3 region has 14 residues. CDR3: CASSHLDRNTEAFF. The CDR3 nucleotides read TGTGCCAGCAGCCACCTAGACAGGAACACTGAAGCTTTCTTT.

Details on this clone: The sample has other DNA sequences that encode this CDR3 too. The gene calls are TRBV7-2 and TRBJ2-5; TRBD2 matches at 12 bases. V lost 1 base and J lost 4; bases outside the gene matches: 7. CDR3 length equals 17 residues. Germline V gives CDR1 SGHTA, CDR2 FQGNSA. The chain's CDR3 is CASSLGLAGGTGETQYF. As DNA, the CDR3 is TGTGCCAGCAGCTTAGGGCTAGCGGGGGGGACGGGAGAGACCCAGTACTTC.

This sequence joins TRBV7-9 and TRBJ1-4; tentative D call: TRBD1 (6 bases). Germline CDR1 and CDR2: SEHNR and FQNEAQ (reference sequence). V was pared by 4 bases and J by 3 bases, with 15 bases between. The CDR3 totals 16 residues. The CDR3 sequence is CASSWDKATANEKLFF. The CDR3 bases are TGTGCCAGCAGCTGGGACAAGGCTACCGCTAATGAAAAACTGTTTTTT.

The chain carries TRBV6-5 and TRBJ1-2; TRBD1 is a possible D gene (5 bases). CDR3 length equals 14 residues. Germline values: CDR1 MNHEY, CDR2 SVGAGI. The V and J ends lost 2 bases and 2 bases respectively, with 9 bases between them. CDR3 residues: CASSYEQGNYGYTF. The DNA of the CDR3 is TGTGCCAGCAGTTACGAGCAGGGAAACTATGGCTACACCTTC.

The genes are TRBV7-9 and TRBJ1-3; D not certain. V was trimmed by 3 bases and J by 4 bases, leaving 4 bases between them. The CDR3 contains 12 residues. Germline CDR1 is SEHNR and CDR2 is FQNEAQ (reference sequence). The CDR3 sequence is CASSLDGNTIYF. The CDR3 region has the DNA TGTGCCAGCAGCTTGGACGGAAACACCATATATTTT.

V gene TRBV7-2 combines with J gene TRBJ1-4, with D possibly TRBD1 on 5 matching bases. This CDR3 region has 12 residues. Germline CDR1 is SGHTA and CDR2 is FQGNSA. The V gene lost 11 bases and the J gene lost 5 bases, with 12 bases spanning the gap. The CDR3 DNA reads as TGTGCCTGGCGGGACGGAAATGAAAAACTGTTTTTT. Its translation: CAWRDGNEKLFF. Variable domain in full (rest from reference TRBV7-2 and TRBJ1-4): GAGVSQSPSNKVTEKGKDVELRCDPISGHTALYWYRQSLGQGLEFLIYFQGNSAPDKSGLPSDRFSAERTGGSVSTLTIQRTQQEDSAVYLCAWRDGNEKLFFGSGTQLSVL.

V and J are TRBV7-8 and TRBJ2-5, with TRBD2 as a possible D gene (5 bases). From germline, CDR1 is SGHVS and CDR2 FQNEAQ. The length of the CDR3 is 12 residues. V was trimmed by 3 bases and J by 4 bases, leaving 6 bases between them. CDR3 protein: CASSFLAETQYF. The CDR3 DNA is TGTGCCAGCAGCTTCCTAGCAGAGACCCAGTACTTC.

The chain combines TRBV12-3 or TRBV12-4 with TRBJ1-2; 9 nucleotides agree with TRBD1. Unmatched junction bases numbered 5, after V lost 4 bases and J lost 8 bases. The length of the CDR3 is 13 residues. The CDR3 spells CASSWGQGDGYTF. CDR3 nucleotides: TGTGCCAGCAGTTGGGGACAGGGAGACGGCTACACCTTC.

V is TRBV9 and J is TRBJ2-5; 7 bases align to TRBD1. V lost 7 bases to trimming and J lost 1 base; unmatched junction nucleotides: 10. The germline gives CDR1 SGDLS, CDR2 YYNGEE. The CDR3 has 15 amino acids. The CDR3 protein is CASSLRTGGQETQYF. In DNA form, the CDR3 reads TGTGCCAGCTCCCTCCGGACAGGAGGCCAAGAGACCCAGTACTTC.

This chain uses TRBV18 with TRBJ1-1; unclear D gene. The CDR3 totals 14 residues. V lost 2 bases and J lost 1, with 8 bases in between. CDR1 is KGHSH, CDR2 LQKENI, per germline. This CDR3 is CASSPAGSNTEAFF. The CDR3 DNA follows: TGTGCCAGCTCACCAGCGGGTTCGAACACTGAAGCTTTCTTT.

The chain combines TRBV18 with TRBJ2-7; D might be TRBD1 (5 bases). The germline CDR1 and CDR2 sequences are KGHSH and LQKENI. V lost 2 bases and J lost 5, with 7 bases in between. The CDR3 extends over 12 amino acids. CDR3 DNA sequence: TGTGCCAGCTCACCAGTACAGGACGAGCAGTACTTC. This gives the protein CASSPVQDEQYF. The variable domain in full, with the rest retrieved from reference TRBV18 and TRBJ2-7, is NAGVMQNPRHLVRRRGQEARLRCSPMKGHSHVYWYRQLPEEGLKFMVYLQKENIIDESGMPKERFSAEFPKEGPSILRIQQVVRGDSAAYFCASSPVQDEQYFGPGTRLTVT.

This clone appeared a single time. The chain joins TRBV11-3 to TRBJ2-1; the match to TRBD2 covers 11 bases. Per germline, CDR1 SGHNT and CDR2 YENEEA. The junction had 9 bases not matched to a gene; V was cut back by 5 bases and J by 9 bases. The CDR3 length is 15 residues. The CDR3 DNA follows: TGTGCCAGCAGCACCGGGACTAGCGGAGGACTTGAGCAGTTCTTC. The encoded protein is CASSTGTSGGLEQFF.

This CDR3 reads CASSQGSYNEQFF. DNA for the CDR3: TGTGCCAGCAGTCAGGGGTCCTACAATGAGCAGTTCTTC. The rearrangement links TRBV12-3 or TRBV12-4 to TRBJ2-1; D is possibly TRBD1 (6 bases). The V gene lost 5 bases and the J gene lost 1 base, with 6 bases spanning the gap. The CDR3 has 13 residues.

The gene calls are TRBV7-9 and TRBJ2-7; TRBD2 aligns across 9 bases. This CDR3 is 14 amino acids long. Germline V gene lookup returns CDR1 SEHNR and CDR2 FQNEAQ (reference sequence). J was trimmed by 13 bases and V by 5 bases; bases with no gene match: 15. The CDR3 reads CASSPVPLSGGLYF. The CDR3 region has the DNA TGTGCCAGCAGCCCCGTACCCCTTAGCGGGGGCCTTTACTTC.

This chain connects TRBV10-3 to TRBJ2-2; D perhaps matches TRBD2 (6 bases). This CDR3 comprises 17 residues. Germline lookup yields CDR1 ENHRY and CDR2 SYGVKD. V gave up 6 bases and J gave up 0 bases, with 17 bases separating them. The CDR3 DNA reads TGTGCCATCAGGCCCCGAGGAGGGGACCCGAACACCGGGGAGCTGTTTTTT. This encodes CAIRPRGGDPNTGELFF.

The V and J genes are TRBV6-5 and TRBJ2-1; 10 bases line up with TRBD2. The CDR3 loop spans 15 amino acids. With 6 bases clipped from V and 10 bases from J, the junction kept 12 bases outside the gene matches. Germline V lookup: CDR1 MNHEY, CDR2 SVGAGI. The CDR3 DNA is TGTGCCAGCAGCTCCGTGAGCGGGGGGGCCATGGAGCAGTTCTTC. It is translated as CASSSVSGGAMEQFF.

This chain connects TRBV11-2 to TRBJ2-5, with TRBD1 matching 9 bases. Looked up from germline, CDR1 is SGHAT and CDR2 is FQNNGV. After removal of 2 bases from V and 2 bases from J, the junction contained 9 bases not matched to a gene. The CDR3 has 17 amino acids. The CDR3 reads CASSLRPTGTGQETQYF. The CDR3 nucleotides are TGTGCCAGCAGCTTAAGGCCCACCGGGACAGGGCAAGAGACCCAGTACTTC.

The CDR3 region is CASSTSEGYIQYF. CDR3 DNA sequence: TGTGCCAGCAGTACTTCCGAGGGGTACATTCAGTACTTC. The chain uses TRBV7-2 and TRBJ2-4; either TRBD1 or TRBD2 may supply D (5 bases each). Trimming shortened V by 6 bases and J by 8 bases, and 14 bases separated the two germline ends. The CDR3 is 13 residues long. CDR1 and CDR2 from the germline V gene are SGHTA and FQGNSA.

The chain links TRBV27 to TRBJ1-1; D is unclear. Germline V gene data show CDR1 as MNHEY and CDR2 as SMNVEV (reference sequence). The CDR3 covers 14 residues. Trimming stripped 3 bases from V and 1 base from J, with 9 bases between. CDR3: CASSLSYWNTEAFF. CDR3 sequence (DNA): TGTGCCAGCAGTTTGAGTTATTGGAACACTGAAGCTTTCTTT.

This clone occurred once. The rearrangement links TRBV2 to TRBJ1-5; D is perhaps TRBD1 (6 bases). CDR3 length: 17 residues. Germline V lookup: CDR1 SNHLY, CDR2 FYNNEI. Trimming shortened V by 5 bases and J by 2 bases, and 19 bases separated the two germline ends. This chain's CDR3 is CASSNFETGLRNQPQHF. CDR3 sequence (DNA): TGTGCCAGCAGTAACTTTGAGACAGGACTCCGCAATCAGCCCCAGCATTTT.

The CDR3 loop is CASRYGTGELQEAAVSYNEQFF. Written as DNA, the CDR3 is TGTGCCAGCAGATACGGGACAGGGGAGTTACAAGAAGCCGCCGTTTCCTACAATGAGCAGTTCTTC. This chain connects TRBV21-1 to TRBJ2-1; TRBD1 reflects the table's D call only, with no check against the DNA. TRBV21-1 is a pseudogene. CDR3 length: 22 amino acids.

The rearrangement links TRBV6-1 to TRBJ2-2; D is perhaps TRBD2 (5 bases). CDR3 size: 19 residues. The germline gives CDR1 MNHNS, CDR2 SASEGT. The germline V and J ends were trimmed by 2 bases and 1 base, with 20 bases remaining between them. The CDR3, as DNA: TGTGCCAGCAGTGAAACTAGTCTTGCAGGAATAAGGAACACCGGGGAGCTGTTTTTT. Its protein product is CASSETSLAGIRNTGELFF.

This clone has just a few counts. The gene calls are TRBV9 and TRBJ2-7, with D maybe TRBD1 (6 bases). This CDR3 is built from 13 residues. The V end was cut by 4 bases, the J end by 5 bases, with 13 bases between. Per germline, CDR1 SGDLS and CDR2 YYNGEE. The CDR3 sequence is CASSPGTRDEQYF. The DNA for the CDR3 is TGTGCCAGCAGCCCCGGGACACGGGACGAGCAGTACTTC. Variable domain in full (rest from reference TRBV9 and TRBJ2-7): DSGVTQTPKHLITATGQRVTLRCSPRSGDLSVYWYQQSLDQGLQFLIQYYNGEERAKGNILERFSAQQFPDLHSELNLSSLELGDSALYFCASSPGTRDEQYFGPGTRLTVT.

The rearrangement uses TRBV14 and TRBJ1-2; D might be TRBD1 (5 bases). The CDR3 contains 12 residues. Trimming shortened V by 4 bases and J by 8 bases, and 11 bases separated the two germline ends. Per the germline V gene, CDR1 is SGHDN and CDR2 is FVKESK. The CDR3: CASSLQGNGYTF. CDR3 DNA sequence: TGTGCCAGCAGCCTCCAGGGAAACGGCTACACCTTC.